One T cell receptor beta chain is described in this entry. Its antigen is not identified. One junction end disagrees with the germline gene, perhaps due to a read error. In germline, CDR1 is LGHNA, CDR2 YSLEER. The CDR3 consists of 15 residues. This entry comes from a study of cytomegalovirus exposure and HLA in healthy donors. Whole-study results and caveats: Sequences of the TCR beta chain were said to predict the HLA-A and HLA-B alleles of most subjects accurately.

The PCR employed 60 Vbeta primers together with 13 Jbeta primers. Libraries were prepared by immunoSEQ multiplex PCR; TCRdb keeps only in-frame clonotypes and omits some of them. The sample shows approximately 110,000 clones, 74% of them seen only once. The clonotype originates from a woman aged 50 to 60 in good health and CMV-seropositive. Sequences were obtained from PBMCs. The gene calls are TRBV4-3 and TRBJ1-2, with TRBD1 as a possible D gene (5 bases). The CDR3 DNA reads TGCGCCAGCAACCAAGATTCACAGGTTCCTTATGGCTACACCTTC. Its protein product is CASNQDSQVPYGYTF.